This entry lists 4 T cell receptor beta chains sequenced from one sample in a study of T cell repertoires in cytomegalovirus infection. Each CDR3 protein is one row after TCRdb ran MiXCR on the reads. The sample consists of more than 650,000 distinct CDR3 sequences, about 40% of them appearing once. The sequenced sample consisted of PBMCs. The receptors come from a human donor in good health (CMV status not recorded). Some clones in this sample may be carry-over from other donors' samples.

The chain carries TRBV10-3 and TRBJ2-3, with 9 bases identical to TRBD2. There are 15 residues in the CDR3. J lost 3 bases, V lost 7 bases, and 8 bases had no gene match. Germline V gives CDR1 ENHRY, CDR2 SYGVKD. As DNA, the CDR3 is TGTGCCATCAAAATAGCGGGAGTAGCAACAGATACGCAGTATTTT. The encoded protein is CAIKIAGVATDTQYF.

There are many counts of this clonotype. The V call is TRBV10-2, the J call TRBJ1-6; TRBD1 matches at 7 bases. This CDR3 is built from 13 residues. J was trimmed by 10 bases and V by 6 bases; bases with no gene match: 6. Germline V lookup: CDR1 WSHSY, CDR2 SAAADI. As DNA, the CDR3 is TGCGCCAGCAGACTTCACAGGGGATCACCCCTCCACTTT. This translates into CASRLHRGSPLHF.

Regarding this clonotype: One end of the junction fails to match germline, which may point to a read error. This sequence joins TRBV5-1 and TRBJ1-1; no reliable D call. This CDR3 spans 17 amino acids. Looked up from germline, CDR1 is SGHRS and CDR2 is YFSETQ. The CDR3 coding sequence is TGCGCCAGCAGCCCTTATCCCGGGATACTCATGAACACAGAAGCTTTCTTT. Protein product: CASSPYPGILMNTEAFF.

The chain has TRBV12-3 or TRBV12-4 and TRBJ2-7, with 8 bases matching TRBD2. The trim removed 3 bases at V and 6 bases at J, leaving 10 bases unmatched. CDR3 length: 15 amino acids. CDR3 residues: CASSFSPGGASEQYF. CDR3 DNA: TGTGCCAGCAGTTTCTCCCCGGGAGGGGCATCCGAGCAGTACTTC.